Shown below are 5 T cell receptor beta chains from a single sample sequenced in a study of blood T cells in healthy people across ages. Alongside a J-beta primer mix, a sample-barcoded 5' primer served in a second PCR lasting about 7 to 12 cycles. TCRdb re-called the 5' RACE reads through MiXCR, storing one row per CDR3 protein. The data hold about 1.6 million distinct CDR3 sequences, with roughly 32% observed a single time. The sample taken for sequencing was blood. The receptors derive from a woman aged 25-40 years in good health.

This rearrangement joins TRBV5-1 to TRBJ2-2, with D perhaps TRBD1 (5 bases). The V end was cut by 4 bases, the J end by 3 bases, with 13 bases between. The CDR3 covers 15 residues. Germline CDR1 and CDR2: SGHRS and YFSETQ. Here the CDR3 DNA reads TGCGCCAGCAGCCCTTTGTTGACAGACACCGGGGAGCTGTTTTTT. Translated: CASSPLLTDTGELFF.

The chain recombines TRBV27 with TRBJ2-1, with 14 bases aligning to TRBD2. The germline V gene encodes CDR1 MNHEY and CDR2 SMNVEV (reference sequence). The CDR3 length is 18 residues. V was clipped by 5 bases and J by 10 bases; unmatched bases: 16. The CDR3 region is CASSPPTSGGARGWEQFF. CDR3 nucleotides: TGTGCCAGCAGTCCCCCGACTAGCGGGGGGGCGCGCGGTTGGGAGCAGTTCTTC.

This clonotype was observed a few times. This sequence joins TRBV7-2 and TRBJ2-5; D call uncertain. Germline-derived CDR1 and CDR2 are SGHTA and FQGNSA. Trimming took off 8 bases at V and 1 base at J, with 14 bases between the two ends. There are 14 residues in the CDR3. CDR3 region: CASAIRTAQETQYF. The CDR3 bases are TGTGCCAGCGCGATCCGAACAGCCCAAGAGACCCAGTACTTC.

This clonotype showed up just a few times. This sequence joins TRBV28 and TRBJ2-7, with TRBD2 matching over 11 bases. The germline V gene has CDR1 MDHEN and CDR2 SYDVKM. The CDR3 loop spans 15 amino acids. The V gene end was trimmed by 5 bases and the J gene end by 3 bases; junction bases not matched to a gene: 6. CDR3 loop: CASSQGLADHYEQYF. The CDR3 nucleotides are TGTGCCAGCAGTCAGGGACTAGCGGACCACTACGAGCAGTACTTC.

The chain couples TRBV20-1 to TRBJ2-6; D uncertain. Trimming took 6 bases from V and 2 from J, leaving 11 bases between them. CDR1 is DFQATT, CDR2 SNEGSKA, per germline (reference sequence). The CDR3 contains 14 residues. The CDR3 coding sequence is TGCAGTGCCAAGCCTAACCCTGGGGCCAACGTCCTGACTTTC. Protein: CSAKPNPGANVLTF.